The rows below give T cell receptor beta chains drawn from one sample of a study of cytomegalovirus exposure and HLA in healthy donors. Libraries were prepared by immunoSEQ multiplex PCR; TCRdb keeps only in-frame clonotypes and omits some of them. The sample carries about 64,000 clones, 85% recorded once. Input material: PBMCs. The receptor source for this set is a female donor in good health and CMV-seronegative. CDR3s include the opening cysteine and the closing phenylalanine or tryptophan. Each record gives: J gene, V gene, clone size, D gene, CDR3 DNA, CDR3 protein. D genes are given only for firm matches. Expanded clones are given a class, and other clones once, few, many or no size at all.

j_gene: TRBJ1-3; v_gene: TRBV19; abundance: once; d_gene: TRBD1; CDR3nt: TGTGCCAGTAGTAGAACCGGGACAGGGAGTGGAAACACCATATATTTT; CDR3aa: CASSRTGTGSGNTIYF
j_gene: TRBJ1-5; v_gene: TRBV28; abundance: .; d_gene: TRBD1; CDR3nt: TGTGCCAGCAGTTATGCCGGGACAGGGGGCTGGAGCAATCAGCCCCAGCATTTT; CDR3aa: CASSYAGTGGWSNQPQHF
j_gene: TRBJ1-4; v_gene: TRBV5-6; abundance: .; d_gene: TRBD1; CDR3nt: TGTGCCAGCAGCCTGACAGGGGAAGGAAAAAAACTGTTTTTT; CDR3aa: CASSLTGEGKKLFF
j_gene: TRBJ2-1; v_gene: TRBV18; abundance: .; d_gene: TRBD2; CDR3nt: TGTGCCAGCTCACCACCCTCTAGCGGGCAAAATGAGCAGTTCTTC; CDR3aa: CASSPPSSGQNEQFF
j_gene: TRBJ2-2; v_gene: TRBV28; abundance: .; d_gene: .; CDR3nt: TGTGCCAGCAGCCTCGGGACAACGAACACCGGGGAGCTGTTTTTT; CDR3aa: CASSLGTTNTGELFF
j_gene: TRBJ2-1; v_gene: TRBV27; abundance: .; d_gene: .; CDR3nt: TGTGCCAGCAGTACCGGCCGAGGGAGCTCCTACAATGAGCAGTTCTTC; CDR3aa: CASSTGRGSSYNEQFF
j_gene: TRBJ1-4; v_gene: TRBV6-5; abundance: .; d_gene: .; CDR3nt: TGTGCCAGCAGACAGAATAATGAAAAACTGTTTTTT; CDR3aa: CASRQNNEKLFF
j_gene: TRBJ2-7; v_gene: TRBV25-1; abundance: .; d_gene: .; CDR3nt: TGTGCCAGCAGGCCCAATCCAGGTTCCTACGAGCAGTACTTC; CDR3aa: CASRPNPGSYEQYF
j_gene: TRBJ2-3; v_gene: TRBV19; abundance: .; d_gene: TRBD2; CDR3nt: TGTGCCAGTAAGCCTAGCGGGGGCACAGATACGCAGTATTTT; CDR3aa: CASKPSGGTDTQYF
j_gene: TRBJ2-7; v_gene: TRBV27; abundance: .; d_gene: .; CDR3nt: TGTGCCAGCAGTCCCCGGACAGTTCAGACTACCGAGCAGTACTTC; CDR3aa: CASSPRTVQTTEQYF
j_gene: TRBJ2-7; v_gene: TRBV11-3; abundance: .; d_gene: TRBD1; CDR3nt: TGTGCCAGCAGCCCGACAGGGTTGTGGAAAGAGCAGTACTTC; CDR3aa: CASSPTGLWKEQYF
j_gene: TRBJ2-7; v_gene: TRBV4-2; abundance: .; d_gene: TRBD1; CDR3nt: TGTGCCAGCAGCCAACTTTACGGGACAGGGGGAGGCTACGAGCAGTACTTC; CDR3aa: CASSQLYGTGGGYEQYF
j_gene: TRBJ1-3; v_gene: TRBV4-2; abundance: .; d_gene: TRBD1; CDR3nt: TGTGCCAGCAGCCAAGATTGGGACAGTCTCTCTGGAAACACCATATATTTT; CDR3aa: CASSQDWDSLSGNTIYF
j_gene: TRBJ2-5; v_gene: TRBV6-5; abundance: .; d_gene: .; CDR3nt: TGTGCCAGCGAGGACCTACTAGGGGAGACCCAGTACTTC; CDR3aa: CASEDLLGETQYF
j_gene: TRBJ2-7; v_gene: TRBV6-1; abundance: .; d_gene: .; CDR3nt: TGTGCCAGCACCCAGATCCCGGGTGGCGAGCAGTACTTC; CDR3aa: CASTQIPGGEQYF
j_gene: TRBJ2-3; v_gene: TRBV4-2; abundance: .; d_gene: TRBD2; CDR3nt: TGTGCCAGCAGCCAGGGGACTAGCGCCACCTCTAGCACAGATACGCAGTATTTT; CDR3aa: CASSQGTSATSSTDTQYF
j_gene: TRBJ2-2; v_gene: TRBV5-5; abundance: .; d_gene: TRBD1; CDR3nt: TGTGCCAGCAGCGGCGGGACAGGGTCGAACACCGGGGAGCTGTTTTTT; CDR3aa: CASSGGTGSNTGELFF
j_gene: TRBJ1-2; v_gene: TRBV5-3; abundance: .; d_gene: .; CDR3nt: TGTGCCAGAAGCCCTGGGGACACAAGGGATTTTAACTATGGCTACACCTTC; CDR3aa: CARSPGDTRDFNYGYTF
j_gene: TRBJ1-5; v_gene: TRBV5-1; abundance: .; d_gene: TRBD1; CDR3nt: TGCGCCAGCAGCCCGACGACAGGGGAAAATCAGCCCCAGCATTTT; CDR3aa: CASSPTTGENQPQHF
j_gene: TRBJ2-7; v_gene: TRBV27; abundance: .; d_gene: TRBD2; CDR3nt: TGTGCCAGCAGAAACGAGCCTAGCGGGGTTTACGAGCAGTACTTC; CDR3aa: CASRNEPSGVYEQYF
j_gene: TRBJ2-2; v_gene: TRBV4-1; abundance: .; d_gene: .; CDR3nt: TGCGCCAGCAGCCAAGATCTGGGGGCCGACACCGGGGAGCTGTTTTTT; CDR3aa: CASSQDLGADTGELFF
j_gene: TRBJ1-4; v_gene: TRBV19; abundance: .; d_gene: .; CDR3nt: TGTGCCAGTAGTATTTCGTCGGTTAATGAAAAACTGTTTTTT; CDR3aa: CASSISSVNEKLFF
j_gene: TRBJ2-7; v_gene: TRBV27; abundance: .; d_gene: TRBD2; CDR3nt: TGTGCCAGCAGTCCGGGACTAGCGTTTTACGAGCAGTACTTC; CDR3aa: CASSPGLAFYEQYF
j_gene: TRBJ1-1; v_gene: TRBV7-9; abundance: .; d_gene: .; CDR3nt: TGTGCCAGCAGCTTGGGGGGGAGAGGATATGAAGCTTTCTTT; CDR3aa: CASSLGGRGYEAFF
j_gene: TRBJ1-2; v_gene: TRBV12-5; abundance: .; d_gene: TRBD1; CDR3nt: TGTGCTAGTGGTTCCCGTGTAAGGGGGCGCGGCTATGGCTACACCTTC; CDR3aa: CASGSRVRGRGYGYTF
j_gene: TRBJ2-7; v_gene: TRBV28; abundance: few; d_gene: .; CDR3nt: TGTGCCAGCAGTTTGGAGTCTTCCGTTTCCTACGAGCAGTACTTC; CDR3aa: CASSLESSVSYEQYF
j_gene: TRBJ2-1; v_gene: TRBV6-6; abundance: once; d_gene: TRBD2; CDR3nt: TGTGCCAGCCGGGGGGGAGTGACCTCCTACAATGAGCAGTTCTTC; CDR3aa: CASRGGVTSYNEQFF
j_gene: TRBJ2-3; v_gene: TRBV4-1; abundance: .; d_gene: TRBD2; CDR3nt: TGCGCCAGCAGCCAAGATCTGATCGCCGGCGGGAGGTTGGATACGCAGTATTTT; CDR3aa: CASSQDLIAGGRLDTQYF
j_gene: TRBJ2-1; v_gene: TRBV14; abundance: .; d_gene: TRBD1; CDR3nt: TGTGCCAGCAGCCAAGTTCAGGGGGTTGGCAATGAGCAGTTCTTC; CDR3aa: CASSQVQGVGNEQFF
j_gene: TRBJ1-5; v_gene: TRBV4-2; abundance: once; d_gene: .; CDR3nt: TGTGCCAGCAGCCAAGAACACCCAAGGGGCATCCTCTATAGCAATCAGCCCCAGCATTTT; CDR3aa: CASSQEHPRGILYSNQPQHF
j_gene: TRBJ2-7; v_gene: TRBV7-9; abundance: .; d_gene: .; CDR3nt: TGTGCCAGCAGCTTCGGACAGCCGCCCGAGCAGTACTTC; CDR3aa: CASSFGQPPEQYF
j_gene: TRBJ1-1; v_gene: TRBV6-1; abundance: .; d_gene: .; CDR3nt: TGTGCCAGCAGTGAAGGGCAGGCTCAGGGCACTGAAGCTTTCTTT; CDR3aa: CASSEGQAQGTEAFF
j_gene: TRBJ2-1; v_gene: TRBV9; abundance: few; d_gene: TRBD1; CDR3nt: TGTGCCAGCAGCACTCGGGACAGGGATCGGAATGAGCAGTTCTTC; CDR3aa: CASSTRDRDRNEQFF
j_gene: TRBJ2-5; v_gene: TRBV25-1; abundance: .; d_gene: .; CDR3nt: TGTGCCAGCAGTGGTCGCAGTTGGTACCAAGAGACCCAGTACTTC; CDR3aa: CASSGRSWYQETQYF
j_gene: TRBJ2-1; v_gene: TRBV9; abundance: .; d_gene: .; CDR3nt: TGTGCCAGCAGCGTTCCTGACCGGGGGTCTTACAATGAGCAGTTCTTC; CDR3aa: CASSVPDRGSYNEQFF
j_gene: TRBJ2-1; v_gene: TRBV5-1; abundance: .; d_gene: TRBD2; CDR3nt: TGCGCCAGCAGCTCCGGACTAGCGGCTTCAAATGAGCAGTTCTTC; CDR3aa: CASSSGLAASNEQFF
j_gene: TRBJ1-2; v_gene: TRBV19; abundance: .; d_gene: .; CDR3nt: TGTGCCAGTAATCCCGGCAGGGTGGGTGGCTACACCTTC; CDR3aa: CASNPGRVGGYTF
j_gene: TRBJ2-7; v_gene: TRBV10-3; abundance: few; d_gene: .; CDR3nt: TGTGCCATCAGTGAGTCTACAGCCTACGAGCAGTACTTC; CDR3aa: CAISESTAYEQYF
j_gene: TRBJ1-2; v_gene: TRBV2; abundance: .; d_gene: TRBD1; CDR3nt: TGTGCCAGCAGAGAGGGGGGCAGGGGGCTTGGTGGCTACACCTTC; CDR3aa: CASREGGRGLGGYTF
j_gene: TRBJ1-3; v_gene: TRBV28; abundance: .; d_gene: .; CDR3nt: TGTGCCAGCAACTCAAACTCAGGTCTCTCTGGAAACACCATATATTTT; CDR3aa: CASNSNSGLSGNTIYF
j_gene: TRBJ1-3; v_gene: TRBV9; abundance: .; d_gene: TRBD1; CDR3nt: TGTGCCAGCAGCGCCCGGGACAGGGTGAACACCATATATTTT; CDR3aa: CASSARDRVNTIYF
j_gene: TRBJ1-5; v_gene: TRBV28; abundance: .; d_gene: .; CDR3nt: TGTGCCAGCGCGGATCCCGGGGAGGGGAGACAGCCCCAGCATTTT; CDR3aa: CASADPGEGRQPQHF
j_gene: TRBJ2-2; v_gene: TRBV6-5; abundance: few; d_gene: .; CDR3nt: TGTGCCAGCAGCCCCCCGGGGATCAACACCGGGGAGCTGTTTTTT; CDR3aa: CASSPPGINTGELFF
j_gene: TRBJ1-1; v_gene: TRBV4-1; abundance: .; d_gene: .; CDR3nt: TGCGCCAGCAGCCTCAGGGTGGGGAGGACTGAAGCTTTCTTT; CDR3aa: CASSLRVGRTEAFF
j_gene: TRBJ2-1; v_gene: TRBV6-1; abundance: .; d_gene: TRBD1; CDR3nt: TGTGCCAGCAAAAGACAGGGCGCCTACAATGAGCAGTTCTTC; CDR3aa: CASKRQGAYNEQFF
j_gene: TRBJ1-2; v_gene: TRBV15; abundance: .; d_gene: TRBD1; CDR3nt: TGTGCCACCAGCAGAGGGGGTACAGGGGATGTTGGCTACACCTTC; CDR3aa: CATSRGGTGDVGYTF
j_gene: TRBJ1-4; v_gene: TRBV6-5; abundance: .; d_gene: .; CDR3nt: TGTGCCAGCAGTTACACGGTAAACCGAGATGAAAAACTGTTTTTT; CDR3aa: CASSYTVNRDEKLFF
j_gene: TRBJ2-3; v_gene: TRBV30; abundance: few; d_gene: .; CDR3nt: TGTGCCTGGACCGCCCGGCAGGGCGCCACAGATACGCAGTATTTT; CDR3aa: CAWTARQGATDTQYF
j_gene: TRBJ2-3; v_gene: TRBV5-5; abundance: .; d_gene: TRBD1; CDR3nt: TGTGCCAGCAGCTTCTCGACAGGGCGGATGACAGATACGCAGTATTTT; CDR3aa: CASSFSTGRMTDTQYF
j_gene: TRBJ1-2; v_gene: TRBV7-2; abundance: .; d_gene: TRBD1; CDR3nt: TGTGCCAGCATCCCCTCAGGGGGCCGCTTGCATGGCTACACCTTC; CDR3aa: CASIPSGGRLHGYTF